The present T cell receptor (beta chain) was sequenced within a study of T-cell reconstitution after alpha-beta-depleted transplantation in children. In regard to this clonotype: Antigen specificity is unknown.

Study-wide results and limits: Most T-cell counts and diversity one year after the transplant came from T cells that were newly produced. Several hundred expanded graft clones reportedly supplied alpha-beta T cells about two months after transplant.

Germline V lookup: CDR1 SGHAT, CDR2 FQNNGV. CDR3 length equals 16 residues. Trimming took 3 bases from V and 7 from J; bases not matched to a gene: 9. Unique molecular identifiers were incorporated into the prepared TCRbeta library. Using its own MiXCR run on the PCR reads, TCRdb lists one record per CDR3 protein. Of some 440,000 distinct CDR3 sequences listed, under 20% are singletons. The sample consisted of PBMCs, mostly from graft donor cells, taken 360 days after TCRalphabeta/CD19-depleted stem cell transplant. The gene calls are TRBV11-2 and TRBJ2-1, with 10 bases aligning to TRBD2. This sequence originates from a boy younger than two who had a stem cell transplant for Wiskott-Aldrich syndrome, so the T cells may come from the graft donor. CDR3 sequence reads: CASSFRLAGERNEQFF. The CDR3 DNA is TGTGCCAGCAGCTTTCGGCTAGCGGGAGAAAGAAATGAGCAGTTCTTC.